The T cell receptor beta chain under discussion was sequenced for a study of OX40 agonist ivuxolimab in advanced cancers. This clone was seen a single time. Trimming removed 5 bases from V and 2 bases from J, with 14 bases in between. Germline CDR1 and CDR2: SGHNT and YYREEE (reference sequence). The CDR3 is 15 residues long. The repertoire was sequenced with immunoSEQ multiplex PCR; TCRdb's copy has only in-frame clones and lacks some. The sample shows around 44,000 clones, less than 90% of them seen only once. The rearrangement links TRBV5-4 to TRBJ2-1, with no clear D. The starting material was CD4+ or CD8+ T cells sorted from blood, obtained in a trial of the OX40 agonist ivuxolimab. The receptor's source is an adult with an advanced solid tumor such as melanoma, head and neck, liver or kidney cancer. CDR3 DNA sequence: TGTGCCAGCAGTCCCGGCAGTAATACCTACAATGAGCAGTTCTTC. Translated: CASSPGSNTYNEQFF.